One and the same sample provided the 25 T cell receptor beta chains below, sequenced in a study of cytomegalovirus exposure and HLA in healthy donors. The PCR ran on 60 Vbeta and 13 Jbeta primers. Libraries were prepared by immunoSEQ multiplex PCR; TCRdb keeps only in-frame clonotypes and omits some of them. The repertoire holds 150,000 to 200,000 clones, with about 81% as singletons. The sequencing sample was made of PBMCs. Receptors were obtained from a woman younger than 35 in good health and CMV-seropositive.

The V gene is TRBV23-1, the J gene TRBJ2-7; weak D call: TRBD2 (5 bases). TRBV23-1 is an ORF, with its function uncertain. The CDR3 contains 15 residues. Trimming pared 2 bases from V and 2 bases from J, leaving 13 bases between. In DNA form, the CDR3 reads TGCGCCAGCAGTCAAACTCGGGGTCCTCCCTACGAGCAGTACGTC. It yields the protein CASSQTRGPPYEQYV.

The chain carries TRBV19 and TRBJ2-7; D remains unclear. The CDR3 sequence is 11 residues long. Trimming shortened V by 10 bases and J by 6 bases, and 13 bases separated the two germline ends. Germline V gene data show CDR1 as LNHDA and CDR2 as SQIVND (reference sequence). The chain's CDR3 is CATRFSPEQYF. DNA for the CDR3: TGTGCCACCCGGTTTTCACCCGAGCAGTACTTC.

This chain links TRBV11-2 with TRBJ1-1, with D perhaps matching TRBD1 (5 bases). Per germline, CDR1 SGHAT and CDR2 FQNNGV. The CDR3 sequence is 14 residues long. V lost 1 base and J 5 bases, leaving 11 bases between the germline ends. This CDR3 is CASSLVGGGTEAFF. CDR3 nucleotides: TGTGCCAGCAGCTTAGTGGGGGGTGGAACTGAAGCTTTCTTT.

This chain links TRBV5-5 with TRBJ1-4; D not resolved. V dropped 0 bases and J dropped 2 bases, with 5 bases sitting between them. This CDR3 is 14 amino acids long. Per germline, CDR1 SGHKS and CDR2 YYEKEE (reference sequence). The CDR3 reads CASSLATTNEKLFF. The CDR3 coding sequence is TGTGCCAGCAGCTTGGCCACTACTAATGAAAAACTGTTTTTT.

CDR3 DNA: TGTGCCAGTAGCCCGGGGTTATCCTATAATTCACCCCTCCACTTT. Amino acid sequence: CASSPGLSYNSPLHF. The chain links TRBV19 to TRBJ1-6; D uncertain. The V gene lost 6 bases and the J gene lost 1 base, with 10 bases spanning the gap. The CDR3 spans 15 residues. Per germline, CDR1 LNHDA and CDR2 SQIVND (reference sequence). The variable domain in full, completed from reference TRBV19 and TRBJ1-6, reads DGGITQSPKYLFRKEGQNVTLSCEQNLNHDAMYWYRQDPGQGLRLIYYSQIVNDFQKGDIAEGYSVSREKKESFPLTVTSAQKNPTAFYLCASSPGLSYNSPLHFGNGTRLTVT.

The chain has TRBV28 and TRBJ1-1; 8 nucleotides line up with TRBD1. Germline CDR1 is MDHEN and CDR2 is SYDVKM. Trimming took 4 bases from V and 2 from J; bases not matched to a gene: 6. The CDR3 runs 15 residues. Here the CDR3 DNA reads TGTGCCAGCAGTTCAGGGGGCTCAGACAACACTGAAGCTTTCTTT. Translated: CASSSGGSDNTEAFF.

The CDR3 protein is CAWSVRTGVYEQYF. The DNA of the CDR3 is TGTGCCTGGAGTGTAAGGACAGGGGTCTACGAGCAGTACTTC. V and J are TRBV30 and TRBJ2-5, with TRBD1 matching 9 bases. Judging by the DNA end, TRBJ2-7 fits better; the J call may be wrong. This CDR3 spans 14 amino acids. Germline V gene sequence: CDR1 GTSNPN, CDR2 SVGIG (reference sequence).

This chain joins TRBV10-2 and TRBJ2-7; TRBD2 aligns across 7 bases. The CDR3 loop spans 13 amino acids. Germline V gene sequence: CDR1 WSHSY, CDR2 SAAADI. Trimming cost V 8 bases and J 1 base; bases outside gene matches: 5. The CDR3 region has the DNA TGCGCCAGCCTCGCTAGCGGATCCTACGAGCAGTACTTC. It is translated as CASLASGSYEQYF.

The V gene is TRBV15, the J gene TRBJ1-4; 7 positions match TRBD1. CDR1 and CDR2 from the germline V gene are LNHNV and YYDKDF (reference sequence). The CDR3 length is 17 residues. With V trimmed by 1 base and J by 3 bases, 8 bases remained unmatched. The CDR3 region is CATSRGAGGRANEKLFF. In DNA, the CDR3 is TGTGCCACCAGCAGAGGGGCAGGGGGTCGGGCTAATGAAAAACTGTTTTTT.

Worth noting for this clone: Compared with germline, one end of the junction differs, possibly owing to a read error. This rearrangement joins TRBV7-9 to TRBJ1-5; D gene ambiguous. This CDR3 contains 12 residues. CDR1 SEHNR and CDR2 FQNEAQ come from the germline V gene (reference sequence). CDR3 coding DNA: TGTTCCAGCAGCTTCGAGGGTCAGCCCCAGCATTTT. Translating gives CSSSFEGQPQHF.

This chain uses TRBV25-1 with TRBJ1-2, with 7 bases that match TRBD1. The germline V gene has CDR1 MGHDK and CDR2 SYGVNS. CDR3 size: 12 residues. Losses at the gene ends were 3 bases for V and 5 bases for J; bases not matched to a gene: 0. CDR3 sequence: CASSDRGYGYTF. The DNA of the CDR3 is TGTGCCAGCAGTGACAGGGGGTATGGCTACACCTTC.

The chain uses TRBV6-1 and TRBJ2-2, with 8 bases aligning to TRBD1. The CDR3 loop spans 15 amino acids. V gave up 6 bases and J gave up 2 bases; unmatched junction bases: 5. CDR1 is MNHNS, CDR2 SASEGT, per germline. CDR3 nucleotide sequence: TGTGCCAGCAGGGGACAGGCCTTTAACACCGGGGAGCTGTTTTTT. It specifies CASRGQAFNTGELFF.

In its sample, this clone was seen a few times. The genes are TRBV9 and TRBJ2-3, with no clear D. V shed 3 bases and J shed 2 bases, with 4 bases lying between them. The CDR3 totals 12 residues. CDR1 is SGDLS and CDR2 is YYNGEE in the germline V gene. As DNA, the CDR3 is TGTGCCAGCAGCGCCCACACAGATACGCAGTATTTT. Its translation: CASSAHTDTQYF.

This chain joins TRBV7-3 and TRBJ2-1, with a possible D match to TRBD1 (5 bases). This CDR3 region has 15 residues. V gave up 2 bases and J gave up 2 bases, with 10 bases separating them. Germline-derived CDR1 and CDR2 are SGHTA and FQGTGA. The CDR3, as DNA: TGTGCCAGCAGCTTACTTCCAGGGACCTACAATGAGCAGTTCTTC. Residues: CASSLLPGTYNEQFF.

A single count supports this clone. The V call is TRBV28, the J call TRBJ2-5, with TRBD2 identical over 11 bases. This CDR3 has 19 residues. Germline lookup yields CDR1 MDHEN and CDR2 SYDVKM. V lost 4 bases, J lost 3 bases, and 16 bases stayed unmatched. CDR3 DNA sequence: TGTGCCAGCAGTTCCTACACAGGATGGGGTAGCGGGGGGGAAGAGACCCAGTACTTC. It codes for CASSSYTGWGSGGEETQYF. Full variable domain (rest looked up from reference TRBV28 and TRBJ2-5): DVKVTQSSRYLVKRTGEKVFLECVQDMDHENMFWYRQDPGLGLRLIYFSYDVKMKEKGDIPEGYSVSREKKERFSLILESASTNQTSMYLCASSSYTGWGSGGEETQYFGPGTRLLVL.

V and J are TRBV29-1 and TRBJ2-2; TRBD2 agrees at 7 bases. J lost 1 base, V lost 3 bases, and 5 bases had no gene match. The CDR3 totals 15 residues. Germline V CDR1 and CDR2: SQVTM, ANQGSEA. The CDR3 region has the DNA TGCAGCGTTGAGGGCGGGGGACTGAACACCGGGGAGCTGTTTTTT. This encodes CSVEGGGLNTGELFF.

The V and J genes are TRBV29-1 and TRBJ1-2, with 7 bases fitting TRBD1. Germline CDR1 is SQVTM and CDR2 is ANQGSEA. This CDR3 spans 13 amino acids. V shed 0 bases, J shed 7 bases, and the junction held 5 bases outside the gene matches. The CDR3 is CSVEEGGDSGYTF. The DNA of the CDR3 is TGCAGCGTTGAAGAAGGTGGGGACAGTGGCTACACCTTC.

This clone occurred a few times. V gene TRBV11-3 combines with J gene TRBJ2-1; 8 bases are shared with TRBD1. The junction had 13 bases not matched to a gene; V was cut back by 5 bases and J by 7 bases. CDR3 length: 16 amino acids. Germline V gene sequence: CDR1 SGHNT, CDR2 YENEEA. As DNA, the CDR3 is TGTGCCAGCAGCCCCACAGGGGGGTTAACAGGTAATGAGCAGTTCTTC. It yields the protein CASSPTGGLTGNEQFF.

The chain uses TRBV6-1 and TRBJ2-7; D might be TRBD1 (6 bases). Trimming cost V 4 bases and J 2 bases, with 9 bases left between them. This CDR3 contains 13 residues. Looked up from germline, CDR1 is MNHNS and CDR2 is SASEGT. The CDR3 sequence is CASSVGQTYEQYV. CDR3 nucleotides: TGTGCCAGCAGTGTCGGACAGACCTACGAGCAGTACGTC.

The count of this clone is one. The genes are TRBV6-5 and TRBJ1-6; TRBD1 aligns across 7 bases. V lost 6 bases, J lost 1 base, and 3 bases stayed unmatched. The CDR3 length is 15 residues. Germline V gene lookup returns CDR1 MNHEY and CDR2 SVGAGI. CDR3 nucleotides: TGTGCCAGCAGACCAGGGGGGTCCTATAATTCACCCCTCCACTTT. Translation gives CASRPGGSYNSPLHF.

The chain couples TRBV2 to TRBJ2-3; 8 positions match TRBD2. Germline loops: CDR1 SNHLY, CDR2 FYNNEI. This CDR3 has 16 residues. J was trimmed by 0 bases and V by 6 bases; bases with no gene match: 8. For the CDR3, the DNA is TGTGCCAGCAGCGCGTTAGCGGGGCTGAGCACAGATACGCAGTATTTT. It yields the protein CASSALAGLSTDTQYF. The complete variable domain, with remaining parts taken from reference TRBV2 and TRBJ2-3, reads EPEVTQTPSHQVTQMGQEVILRCVPISNHLYFYWYRQILGQKVEFLVSFYNNEISEKSEIFDDQFSVERPDGSNFTLKIRSTKLEDSAMYFCASSALAGLSTDTQYFGPGTRLTVL.

For this clone: The junction differs from germline at one of its ends, possibly a read error. The chain uses TRBV28 and TRBJ1-1, with D possibly being TRBD1 (5 bases). CDR3 length: 13 amino acids. Germline CDR1 and CDR2: MDHEN and SYDVKM. CDR3 residues: CAGREPRGGEAFF. CDR3 sequence (DNA): TGTGCCGGCAGGGAACCCCGTGGAGGTGAAGCTTTCTTT.

This clone has a single count. The chain uses TRBV27 and TRBJ1-1; D is undetermined. CDR1 MNHEY and CDR2 SMNVEV come from the germline V gene (reference sequence). V was cut by 7 bases and J by 1 base, with 13 bases left in between. The CDR3 contains 14 residues. The CDR3: CASTGSGGNTEAFF. The CDR3 DNA reads as TGTGCCAGCACCGGCTCGGGTGGGAACACTGAAGCTTTCTTT.

This chain connects TRBV30 to TRBJ2-2, with TRBD2 identical over 7 bases. This CDR3 has 14 amino acids. With 3 bases clipped from V and 2 bases from J, the junction kept 3 bases outside the gene matches. Germline V gene lookup returns CDR1 GTSNPN and CDR2 SVGIG (reference sequence). The CDR3 DNA sequence: TGTGCCTGGAGCGCGGGGGAAAACACCGGGGAGCTGTTTTTT. Encoded protein: CAWSAGENTGELFF.

The genes are TRBV2 and TRBJ1-2, with D maybe TRBD1 (6 bases). The germline gives CDR1 SNHLY, CDR2 FYNNEI. Trimming stripped 3 bases from V and 4 bases from J, with 15 bases between. The CDR3 extends over 15 amino acids. CDR3 nucleotides: TGTGCCAGCAGTGAGGGGGCAGGGAGTCTCTATGGCTACACCTTC. This encodes CASSEGAGSLYGYTF.